This TCR beta chain was sequenced in a study of cytomegalovirus exposure and HLA in healthy donors. Looked up from germline, CDR1 is SNHLY and CDR2 is FYNNEI. Trimming removed 4 bases from V and 1 base from J; junction bases left unmatched: 5. This CDR3 spans 15 amino acids. Primers included in the PCR were 60 Vbeta and 13 Jbeta primers. Using immunoSEQ multiplex PCR, the repertoire was profiled, and TCRdb retains in-frame clones only, with some absent. This table has approximately 160,000 clones, more than 65% appearing once. Material for sequencing was PBMCs. The V call is TRBV2, the J call TRBJ2-5; 8 positions match TRBD2. This clonotype originated in a woman aged 40-49 years in good health and CMV-seropositive. CDR3 region: CASSAGTRFQETQYF. In DNA, the CDR3 is TGTGCCAGCAGTGCCGGGACTAGGTTCCAAGAGACCCAGTACTTC.